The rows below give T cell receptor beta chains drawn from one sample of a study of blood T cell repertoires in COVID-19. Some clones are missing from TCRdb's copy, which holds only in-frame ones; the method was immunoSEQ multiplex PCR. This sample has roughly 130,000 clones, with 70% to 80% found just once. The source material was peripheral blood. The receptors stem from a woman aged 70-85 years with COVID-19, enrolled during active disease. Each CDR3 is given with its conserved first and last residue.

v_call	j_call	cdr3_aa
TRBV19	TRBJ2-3	CASSIGGGTGTDTQYF
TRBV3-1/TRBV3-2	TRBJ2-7	CASSQGREGGMYF
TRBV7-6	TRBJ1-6	CASSFEDRANSPLHF
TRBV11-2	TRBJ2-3	CASSLGTSGGATDTQYF
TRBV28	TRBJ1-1	CASSDYDPGTEAFF
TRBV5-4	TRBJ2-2	CASSLKGAPTGELFF
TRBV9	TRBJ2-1	CASSVGPSGGVNEQFF
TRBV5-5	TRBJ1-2	CASSLGGLVNYGYTF
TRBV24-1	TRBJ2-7	CATFRDGGPNEQYF
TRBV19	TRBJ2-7	CASSVDGIYEQYF
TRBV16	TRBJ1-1	CASSQISQTKAFF
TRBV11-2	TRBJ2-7	CASSNSPQGKNEQYF
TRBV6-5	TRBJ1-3	CASSWGGFGNTIYF
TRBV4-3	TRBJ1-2	CASSQDKGQPYGYTF
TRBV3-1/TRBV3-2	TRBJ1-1	CASRRDRNTEAFF
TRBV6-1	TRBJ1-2	CASSEARGGPYGYTF
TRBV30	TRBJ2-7	CAWSAGVRYEQYF
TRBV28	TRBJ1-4	CASSRGYEKLFF
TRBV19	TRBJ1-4	CASSLQGAVGEKLFF
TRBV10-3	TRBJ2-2	CAISSGGLNTGELFF
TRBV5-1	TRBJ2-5	CASSLNFQETQYF
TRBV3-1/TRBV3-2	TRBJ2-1	CASGLAGATTYNEQFF
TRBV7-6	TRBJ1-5	CASSLGTGGSNQPQHF
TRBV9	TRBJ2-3	CASSLTSGGAGTDTQYF
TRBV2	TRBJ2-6	CAGGQGGTGANVLTF
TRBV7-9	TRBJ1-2	CASSLMTEGYTF
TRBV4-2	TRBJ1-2	CASSQSGGNYGYTF
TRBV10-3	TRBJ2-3	CAITQRGDTQYF
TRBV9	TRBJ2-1	CASSALSGTSAGEQFF
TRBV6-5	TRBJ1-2	CASKRGPSYGYTF
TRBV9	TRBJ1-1	CASSANYRLNTEAFF
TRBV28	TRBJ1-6	CASSFRGSPLHF
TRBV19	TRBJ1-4	CASSPDRGREKLFF
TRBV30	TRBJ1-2	CTWTIRGGYGYTF
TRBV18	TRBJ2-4	CASSPDSSSGPGGQYF
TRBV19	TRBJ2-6	CASSIDGRAGSGNFGANVLTF
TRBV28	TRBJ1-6	CATFDSGTGPSPLHF
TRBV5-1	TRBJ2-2	CASSGTGSGTGELFF
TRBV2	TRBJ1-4	CASRDRDGIREKLFF
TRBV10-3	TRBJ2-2	CAISERGGGTGELFF
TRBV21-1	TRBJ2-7	CAETGINEQYF
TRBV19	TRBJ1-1	CASCCTGYTEAFF
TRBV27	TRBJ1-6	CASSAVSTGGSPLHF
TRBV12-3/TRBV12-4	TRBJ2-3	CASSITRDTQYF
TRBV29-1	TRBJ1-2	CSVVAGYTF
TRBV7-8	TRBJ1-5	CASSLGRQVNQPQHF
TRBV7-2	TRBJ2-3	CASSLAGVSDTQYF
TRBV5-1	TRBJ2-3	CASSTTSSTDTQYF
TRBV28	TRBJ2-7	CASSRAGVSYEQYF
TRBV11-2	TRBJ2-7	CASSFATAPRGEQYF
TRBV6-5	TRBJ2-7	CATHTTTYEQYF
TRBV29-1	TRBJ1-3	CSVEDRMEYSGNTIYF
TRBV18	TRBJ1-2	CASSPPRQGNHGYTF
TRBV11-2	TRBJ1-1	CASSSSLRGRRAEAFF
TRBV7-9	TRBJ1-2	CASSLEGDGYTF
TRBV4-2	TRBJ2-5	CASSQGFSGEPQETQYF
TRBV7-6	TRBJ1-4	CASSPWAGPEREKLFF